These 14 T cell receptor beta chains were sequenced from one sample in a study of T cells in Graves' hyperthyroidism and ophthalmopathy. RNA transcripts were the template for amplifying TCR beta CDR3 regions. TCR CDR3 underwent first-round RT-PCR with the HTBI primer set. TCRdb re-called the multiplex PCR reads with MiXCR, one entry per CDR3 protein. The table shows about 600,000 distinct CDR3 sequences, with about 14% occurring only once. Sequenced: blood. Every receptor here comes from a woman between 18 and 30 years old with Graves' ophthalmopathy.

Only one count was recorded for this clonotype. The V gene is TRBV20-1, the J gene TRBJ2-7; 10 nucleotides align to TRBD2. CDR3 size: 17 residues. V gave up 1 base and J gave up 2 bases; unmatched junction bases: 11. Germline CDR1 and CDR2: DFQATT and SNEGSKA (reference sequence). The CDR3 region is CSARVPLTSGPPYEQYF. CDR3 in DNA: TGCAGTGCTAGAGTGCCCCTGACTAGCGGGCCCCCCTACGAGCAGTACTTC.

Concerning this clonotype itself: A much larger clone is a single base away; this may be a read error. The rearrangement joins TRBV11-3 to TRBJ2-3, with 8 bases fitting TRBD2. This CDR3 region has 20 residues. Per germline, CDR1 SGHNT and CDR2 YENEEA. With 5 bases clipped from V and 0 bases from J, the junction kept 19 bases outside the gene matches. The chain's CDR3 is CASSQHEASGPSTSTDTQYF. DNA for the CDR3: TGTGCCAGCAGCCAACACGAGGCTAGCGGGCCAAGCACTAGCACAGATACGCAGTATTTT. Using reference TRBV11-3 and TRBJ2-3 for the parts outside the CDR3, the full variable domain is EAGVVQSPRYKIIEKKQPVAFWCNPISGHNTLYWYLQNLGQGPELLIRYENEEAVDDSQLPKDRFSAERLKGVDSTLKIQPAELGDSAVYLCASSQHEASGPSTSTDTQYFGPGTRLTVL.

The chain carries TRBV7-9 and TRBJ2-1; D perhaps matches TRBD1 (6 bases). The V and J ends lost 4 bases and 6 bases respectively, with 16 bases between them. The CDR3 has 15 amino acids. Germline V gene lookup returns CDR1 SEHNR and CDR2 FQNEAQ (reference sequence). The chain's CDR3 is CASSSPHRDRNEQFF. The CDR3 nucleotides read TGTGCCAGCAGCTCACCCCACAGGGACCGCAATGAGCAGTTCTTC. Based on the CDR3 plus reference TRBV7-9 and TRBJ2-1, the full variable domain is DTGVSQNPRHKITKRGQNVTFRCDPISEHNRLYWYRQTLGQGPEFLTYFQNEAQLEKSRLLSDRFSAERPKGSFSTLEIQRTEQGDSAMYLCASSSPHRDRNEQFFGPGTRLTVL.

Only a few counts were recorded for this clonotype. V usage is TRBV7-2 and J usage is TRBJ2-1, with D unclear. The CDR3 is made up of 13 amino acids. Trimming pared 5 bases from V and 2 bases from J, leaving 7 bases between. The V gene's germline CDR1 is SGHTA and CDR2 FQGNSA. CDR3 DNA: TGTGCCAGCAGCCAGATCACCTACAATGAGCAGTTCTTC. As protein: CASSQITYNEQFF.

This clonotype came up many times. The J gene is TRBJ2-7, the V gene TRBV2; D not certain. This CDR3 is built from 13 residues. Trimming stripped 3 bases from V and 7 bases from J, with 13 bases between. Germline V gene sequence: CDR1 SNHLY, CDR2 FYNNEI. The CDR3 nucleotides are TGTGCCAGCAGTGACGGGTTAGCTTGGGAGCAGTACTTC. Its protein product is CASSDGLAWEQYF. The full variable domain, rest sourced from reference TRBV2 and TRBJ2-7, is EPEVTQTPSHQVTQMGQEVILRCVPISNHLYFYWYRQILGQKVEFLVSFYNNEISEKSEIFDDQFSVERPDGSNFTLKIRSTKLEDSAMYFCASSDGLAWEQYFGPGTRLTVT.

In the case of this clonotype: Since a much larger clone is just one base distant, this may be a read error. The genes are TRBV28 and TRBJ1-6, with 10 bases aligning to TRBD1. CDR1 is MDHEN, CDR2 SYDVKM, per germline. The length of the CDR3 is 15 residues. CDR3 DNA: TGTGCCAACAGTTTCGGGACAGGGGATAATTCACCCCTCCACTTT. Encoded protein: CANSFGTGDNSPLHF.

This clonotype was seen at least ten times. The gene calls are TRBV19 and TRBJ1-1; 9 bases agree with TRBD1. The CDR3 is 17 amino acids. V shed 7 bases and J 1 base; nucleotides not matched to a gene: 13. CDR1 is LNHDA, CDR2 SQIVND, per germline (reference sequence). The DNA of the CDR3 is TGTGCCAGTACCCAGGAGGGGACAGGGTGGGCGAACACTGAAGCTTTCTTT. Protein product: CASTQEGTGWANTEAFF. Combining the CDR3 with reference TRBV19 and TRBJ1-1 gives the whole variable domain DGGITQSPKYLFRKEGQNVTLSCEQNLNHDAMYWYRQDPGQGLRLIYYSQIVNDFQKGDIAEGYSVSREKKESFPLTVTSAQKNPTAFYLCASTQEGTGWANTEAFFGQGTRLTVV.

The chain joins TRBV2 to TRBJ2-3; tentatively, D is TRBD1 (6 bases). CDR3 length: 15 residues. V lost 6 bases and J 1 base, leaving 14 bases between the germline ends. The germline CDR1 and CDR2 sequences are SNHLY and FYNNEI. CDR3 in DNA: TGTGCCAGCAGGGACAACAGGGTGCGCACAGATACGCAGTATTTT. Translating it yields CASRDNRVRTDTQYF.

The chain employs TRBV27 and TRBJ1-2; 7 bases match TRBD1. CDR3 length: 14 residues. V was clipped by 5 bases and J by 4 bases; unmatched bases: 7. Germline CDR1 and CDR2: MNHEY and SMNVEV (reference sequence). The CDR3 here is CASSINRGGYGYTF. CDR3 bases: TGTGCCAGCAGTATAAACAGGGGAGGCTATGGCTACACCTTC.

The V call is TRBV5-1, the J call TRBJ2-5; 11 nucleotides match TRBD2. V dropped 4 bases and J dropped 5; count of bases not matched to a gene: 7. The germline CDR1 and CDR2 sequences are SGHRS and YFSETQ. There are 15 residues in the CDR3. This CDR3 reads CASSRSGREEETQYF. In DNA form, the CDR3 reads TGCGCCAGCAGCCGTAGCGGGAGGGAAGAGGAGACCCAGTACTTC.

This clonotype occurred many times. The rearrangement joins TRBV12-3 or TRBV12-4 to TRBJ2-1; no clear D. The CDR3 covers 12 residues. V was cut by 1 base and J by 4 bases, with 2 bases left in between. The CDR3 DNA is TGTGCCAGCAGTTTAGGGTACAATGAGCAGTTCTTC. Translated, it gives CASSLGYNEQFF.

This clonotype has at least ten counts. The chain is built from TRBV12-3 or TRBV12-4 and TRBJ2-7, with D perhaps matching TRBD1 or TRBD2 (5 bases each). Trimming cost V 3 bases and J 6 bases, with 12 bases left between them. The CDR3 length is 13 residues. The CDR3 nucleotides are TGTGCCAGCAGTTTGGCAGGGAGTAGCGAGCAGTACTTC. Amino acid sequence: CASSLAGSSEQYF.

This clonotype occurred many times. The chain employs TRBV5-6 and TRBJ2-7; D may match TRBD1 or TRBD2 (5 bases each). Trimming shortened V by 4 bases and J by 7 bases, and 15 bases separated the two germline ends. The CDR3 is 13 residues long. Germline V lookup: CDR1 SGHDT, CDR2 YYEEEE. CDR3 in DNA: TGTGCCAGCAGCGCGGGCCCACCAGGGGAGCAGTACTTC. Its protein is CASSAGPPGEQYF.

This chain joins TRBV14 and TRBJ2-1; weak D call: TRBD2 (6 bases). The CDR3 has 17 amino acids. Germline V gene sequence: CDR1 SGHDN, CDR2 FVKESK. V dropped 0 bases and J dropped 0 bases, with 12 bases sitting between them. CDR3 amino acids: CASSQELGLPSYNEQFF. CDR3 DNA sequence: TGTGCCAGCAGCCAAGAATTGGGACTTCCCTCCTACAATGAGCAGTTCTTC.